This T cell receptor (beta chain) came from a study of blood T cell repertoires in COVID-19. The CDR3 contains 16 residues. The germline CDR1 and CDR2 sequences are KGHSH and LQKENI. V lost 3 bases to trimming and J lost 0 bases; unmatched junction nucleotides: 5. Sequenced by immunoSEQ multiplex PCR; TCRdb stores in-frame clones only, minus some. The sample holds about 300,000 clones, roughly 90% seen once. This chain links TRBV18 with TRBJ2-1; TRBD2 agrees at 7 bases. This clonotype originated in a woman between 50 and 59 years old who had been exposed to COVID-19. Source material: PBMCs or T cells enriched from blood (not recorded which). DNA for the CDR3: TGTGCCAGCTCACCCCCTAGCGGAAGCTCCTACAATGAGCAGTTCTTC. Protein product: CASSPPSGSSYNEQFF.